This T cell receptor beta chain was found in a study of blood T cells in healthy people across ages. Combining a sample-barcoded 5' primer with a J-beta primer mix, a second PCR ran for roughly 7 to 11 cycles. TCRdb re-called the 5' RACE reads with MiXCR, one entry per CDR3 protein. The table has roughly 1,800,000 distinct CDR3 sequences, just under 50% seen once. On this clonotype itself: Mismatch with germline at one junction end may stem from a read error.

Germline CDR1 reads MNHEY; CDR2 reads SVGEGT. The CDR3 has 15 amino acids. The chain joins TRBV6-2 or TRBV6-3 to TRBJ2-3, with a possible D match to TRBD1 (5 bases). The sequence came from a woman in her forties in good health. The specimen sequenced was blood. The CDR3 DNA reads TGCACTGTGCGGACACCTGGTACTAGCACAGATACGCAGTATTTT. Amino acid sequence: CTVRTPGTSTDTQYF.